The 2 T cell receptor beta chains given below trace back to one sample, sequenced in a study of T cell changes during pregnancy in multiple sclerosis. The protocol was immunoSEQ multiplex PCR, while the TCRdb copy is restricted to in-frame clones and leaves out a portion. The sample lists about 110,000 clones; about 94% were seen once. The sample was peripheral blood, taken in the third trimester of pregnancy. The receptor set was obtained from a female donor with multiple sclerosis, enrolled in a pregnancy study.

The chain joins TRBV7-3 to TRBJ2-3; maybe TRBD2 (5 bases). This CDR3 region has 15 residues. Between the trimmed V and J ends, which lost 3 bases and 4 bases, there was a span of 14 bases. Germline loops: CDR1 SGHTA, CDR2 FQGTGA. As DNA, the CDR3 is TGTGCCAGCAGCTTTCTAGCTAACCCTTCAGATACGCAGTATTTT. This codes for CASSFLANPSDTQYF.

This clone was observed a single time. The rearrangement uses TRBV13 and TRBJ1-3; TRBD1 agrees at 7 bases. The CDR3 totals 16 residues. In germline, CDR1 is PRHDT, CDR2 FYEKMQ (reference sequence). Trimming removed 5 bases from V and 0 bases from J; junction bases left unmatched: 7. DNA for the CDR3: TGTGCCAGCAGCCATTGGGACAGTCACTCTGGAAACACCATATATTTT. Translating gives CASSHWDSHSGNTIYF.